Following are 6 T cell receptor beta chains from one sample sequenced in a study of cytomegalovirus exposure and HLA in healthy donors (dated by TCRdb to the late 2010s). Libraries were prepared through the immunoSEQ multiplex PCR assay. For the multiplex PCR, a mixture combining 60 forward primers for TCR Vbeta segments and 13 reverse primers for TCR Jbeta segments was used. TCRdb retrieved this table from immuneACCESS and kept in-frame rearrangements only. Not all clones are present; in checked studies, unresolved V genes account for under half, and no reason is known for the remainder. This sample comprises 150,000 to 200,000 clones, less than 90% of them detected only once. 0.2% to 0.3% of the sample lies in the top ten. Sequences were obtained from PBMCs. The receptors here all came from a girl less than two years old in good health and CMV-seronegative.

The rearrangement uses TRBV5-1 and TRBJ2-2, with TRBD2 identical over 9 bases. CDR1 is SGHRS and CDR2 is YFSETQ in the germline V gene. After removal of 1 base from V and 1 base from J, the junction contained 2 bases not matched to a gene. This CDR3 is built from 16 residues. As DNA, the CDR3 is TGCGCCAGCAGCTTGTCACTAGCGGGGAACACCGGGGAGCTGTTTTTT. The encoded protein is CASSLSLAGNTGELFF.

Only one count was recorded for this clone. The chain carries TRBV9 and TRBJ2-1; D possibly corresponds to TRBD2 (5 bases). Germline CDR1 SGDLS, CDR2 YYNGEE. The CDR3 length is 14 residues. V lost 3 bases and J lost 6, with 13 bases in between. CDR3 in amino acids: CASSAVRGPNEQFF. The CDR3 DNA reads TGTGCCAGCAGCGCAGTACGCGGGCCCAATGAGCAGTTCTTC.

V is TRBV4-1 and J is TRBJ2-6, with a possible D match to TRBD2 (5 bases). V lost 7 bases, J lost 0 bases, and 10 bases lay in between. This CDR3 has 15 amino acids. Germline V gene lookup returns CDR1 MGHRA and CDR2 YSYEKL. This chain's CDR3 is CASNHGGSGANVLTF. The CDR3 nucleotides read TGCGCCAGCAACCACGGAGGCTCTGGGGCCAACGTCCTGACTTTC.

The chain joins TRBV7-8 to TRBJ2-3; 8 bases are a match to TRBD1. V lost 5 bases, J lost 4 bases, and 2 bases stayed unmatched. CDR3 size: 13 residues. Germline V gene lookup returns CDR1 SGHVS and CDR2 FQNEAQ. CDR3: CASSTQGADTQYF. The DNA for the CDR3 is TGTGCCAGCAGCACACAGGGGGCAGATACGCAGTATTTT.

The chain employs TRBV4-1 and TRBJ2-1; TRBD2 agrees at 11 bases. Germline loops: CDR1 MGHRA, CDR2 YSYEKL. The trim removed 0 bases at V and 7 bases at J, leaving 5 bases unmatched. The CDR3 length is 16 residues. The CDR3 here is CASSQEGTSGHNEQFF. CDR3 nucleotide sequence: TGCGCCAGCAGCCAAGAGGGGACTAGCGGCCATAATGAGCAGTTCTTC.

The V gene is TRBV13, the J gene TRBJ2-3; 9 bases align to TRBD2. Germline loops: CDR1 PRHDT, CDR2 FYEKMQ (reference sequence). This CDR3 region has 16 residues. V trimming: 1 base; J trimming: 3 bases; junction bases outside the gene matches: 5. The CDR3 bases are TGTGCCAGCAGCTTAGTGCGCGGGGGGGCGACAGATACGCAGTATTTT. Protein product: CASSLVRGGATDTQYF. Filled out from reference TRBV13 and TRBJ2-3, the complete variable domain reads AAGVIQSPRHLIKEKRETATLKCYPIPRHDTVYWYQQGPGQDPQFLISFYEKMQSDKGSIPDRFSAQQFSDYHSELNMSSLELGDSALYFCASSLVRGGATDTQYFGPGTRLTVL.